This section outlines one TCR beta chain sequence together with its context. Its antigen is not known. The V end was cut by 0 bases, the J end by 2 bases, with 10 bases between. The germline CDR1 and CDR2 sequences are MNHEY and SMNVEV (reference sequence). This CDR3 has 15 residues. The record originates from a study of OX40 agonist ivuxolimab in advanced cancers. Study information: Patients received intravenous ivuxolimab every 2 weeks at 0.01 to 10 mg/kg. Dose-escalation subjects each had hepatocellular carcinoma, melanoma, renal cell or head and neck cancer.

Regarding the study as a whole: At 0.1 to 3.0 mg/kg and by week 6, clonal expansion occurred in CD4+ and CD8+ blood T cells.

Autoimmune disease history or systemic immunosuppression meant exclusion. Clones were read by immunoSEQ multiplex PCR, and TCRdb kept only the in-frame ones, dropping some. The data hold about 55,000 clones, with roughly 80% observed a single time. The V gene is TRBV27, the J gene TRBJ1-2, with D possibly matching TRBD1 (5 bases). The starting material was CD4+ or CD8+ T cells sorted from blood, obtained in a trial of the OX40 agonist ivuxolimab. This TCR came from an adult with an advanced solid tumor such as melanoma, head and neck, liver or kidney cancer. The CDR3 reads CASSLSFAGNYGYTF. The CDR3 nucleotides read TGTGCCAGCAGTTTATCGTTCGCAGGGAACTATGGCTACACCTTC.